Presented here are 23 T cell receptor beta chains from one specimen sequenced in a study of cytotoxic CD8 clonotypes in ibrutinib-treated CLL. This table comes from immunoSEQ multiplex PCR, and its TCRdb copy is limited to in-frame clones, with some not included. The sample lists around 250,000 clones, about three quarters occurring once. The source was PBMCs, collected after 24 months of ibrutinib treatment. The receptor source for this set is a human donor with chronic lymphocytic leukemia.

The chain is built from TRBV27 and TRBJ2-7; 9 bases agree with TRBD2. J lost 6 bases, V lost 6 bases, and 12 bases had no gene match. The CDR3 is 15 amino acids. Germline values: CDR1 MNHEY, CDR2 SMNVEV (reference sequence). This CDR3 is CASRPGVAGVGEQYF. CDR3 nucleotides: TGTGCCAGCAGACCCGGGGTAGCGGGAGTAGGCGAGCAGTACTTC.

The CDR3 loop reads CSVEVVGIHEQYF. Written as DNA, the CDR3 is TGCAGCGTTGAAGTGGTCGGGATCCACGAGCAGTACTTC. The chain recombines TRBV29-1 with TRBJ2-7; weak D call: TRBD2 (5 bases). The CDR3 spans 13 residues. The germline V and J ends were trimmed by 1 base and 5 bases, with 12 bases remaining between them. Germline V CDR1 and CDR2: SQVTM, ANQGSEA.

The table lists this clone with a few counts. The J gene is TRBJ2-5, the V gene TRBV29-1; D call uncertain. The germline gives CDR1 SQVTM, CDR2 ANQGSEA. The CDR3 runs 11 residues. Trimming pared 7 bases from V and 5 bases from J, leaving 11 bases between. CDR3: CSAETGETQYF. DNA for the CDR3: TGCAGCGCCGAGACTGGGGAGACCCAGTACTTC.

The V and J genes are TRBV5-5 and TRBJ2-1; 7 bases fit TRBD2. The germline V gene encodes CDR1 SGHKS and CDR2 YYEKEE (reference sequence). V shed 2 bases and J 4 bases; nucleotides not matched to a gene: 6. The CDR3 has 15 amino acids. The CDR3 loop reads CASSLSGEGYNEQFF. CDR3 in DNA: TGTGCCAGCAGCTTATCGGGGGAGGGGTACAATGAGCAGTTCTTC.

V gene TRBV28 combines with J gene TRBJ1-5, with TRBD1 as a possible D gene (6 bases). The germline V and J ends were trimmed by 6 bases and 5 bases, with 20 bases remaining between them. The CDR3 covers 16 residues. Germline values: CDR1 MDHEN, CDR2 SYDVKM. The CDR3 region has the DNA TGTGCCAGCAGCCCCAACTTCTCGGGACAACATCAGCCCCAGCATTTT. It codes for CASSPNFSGQHQPQHF.

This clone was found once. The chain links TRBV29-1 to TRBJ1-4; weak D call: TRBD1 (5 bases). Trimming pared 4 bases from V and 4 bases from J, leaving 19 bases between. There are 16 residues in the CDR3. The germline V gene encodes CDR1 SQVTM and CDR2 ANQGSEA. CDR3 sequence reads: CSVGSRDASSNEKLFF. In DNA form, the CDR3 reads TGCAGCGTTGGATCCCGGGACGCTTCTAGTAATGAAAAACTGTTTTTT.

CDR3 sequence reads: CASSTGTGIVETQYF. CDR3 bases: TGTGCCAGCAGCACCGGGACAGGAATTGTAGAGACCCAGTACTTC. The rearrangement joins TRBV5-6 to TRBJ2-5; 8 bases line up with TRBD1. The J segment lost 4 bases and the V segment lost 4 bases, leaving 9 bases of the junction unmatched. There are 15 residues in the CDR3. Looked up from germline, CDR1 is SGHDT and CDR2 is YYEEEE.

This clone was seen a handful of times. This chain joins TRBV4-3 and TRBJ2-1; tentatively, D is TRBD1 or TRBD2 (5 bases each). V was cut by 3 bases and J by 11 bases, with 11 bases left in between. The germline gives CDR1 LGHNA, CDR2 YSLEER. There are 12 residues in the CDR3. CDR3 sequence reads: CASSHPGTQQFF. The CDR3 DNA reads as TGCGCCAGCAGCCATCCCGGGACCCAGCAGTTCTTC.

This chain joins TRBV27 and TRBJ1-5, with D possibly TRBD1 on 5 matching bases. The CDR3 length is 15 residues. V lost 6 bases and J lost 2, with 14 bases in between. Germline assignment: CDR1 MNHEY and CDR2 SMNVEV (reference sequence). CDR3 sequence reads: CASSQGWGGNQPQHF. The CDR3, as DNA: TGTGCCAGCAGCCAGGGATGGGGGGGCAATCAGCCCCAGCATTTT.

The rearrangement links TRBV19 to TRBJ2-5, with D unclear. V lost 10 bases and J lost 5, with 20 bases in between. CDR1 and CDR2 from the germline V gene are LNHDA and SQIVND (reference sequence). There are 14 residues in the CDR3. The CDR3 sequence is CATSPPGSVETQYF. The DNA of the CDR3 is TGTGCCACCTCCCCCCCGGGTTCAGTTGAGACCCAGTACTTC.

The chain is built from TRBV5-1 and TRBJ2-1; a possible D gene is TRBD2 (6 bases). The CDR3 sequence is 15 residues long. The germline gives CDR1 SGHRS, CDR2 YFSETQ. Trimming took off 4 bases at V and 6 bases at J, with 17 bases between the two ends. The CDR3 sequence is CASSLNGGRGNEQFF. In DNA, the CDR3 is TGCGCCAGCAGCCTGAACGGGGGTCGAGGCAATGAGCAGTTCTTC. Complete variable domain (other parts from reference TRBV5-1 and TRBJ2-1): KAGVTQTPRYLIKTRGQQVTLSCSPISGHRSVSWYQQTPGQGLQFLFEYFSETQRNKGNFPGRFSGRQFSNSRSEMNVSTLELGDSALYLCASSLNGGRGNEQFFGPGTRLTVL.

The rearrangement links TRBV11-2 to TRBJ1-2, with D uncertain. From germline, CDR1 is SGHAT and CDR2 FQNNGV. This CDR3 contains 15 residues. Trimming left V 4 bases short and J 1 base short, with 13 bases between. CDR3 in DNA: TGTGCCAGCAGCTCTCGTGACTTACTTAACTATGGCTACACCTTC. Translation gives CASSSRDLLNYGYTF.

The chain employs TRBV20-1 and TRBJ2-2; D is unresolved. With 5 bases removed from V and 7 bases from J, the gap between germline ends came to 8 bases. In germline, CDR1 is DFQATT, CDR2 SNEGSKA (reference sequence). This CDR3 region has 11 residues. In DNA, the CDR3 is TGCAGTGCTCCCACTTTCGGGGAGCTGTTTTTT. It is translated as CSAPTFGELFF.

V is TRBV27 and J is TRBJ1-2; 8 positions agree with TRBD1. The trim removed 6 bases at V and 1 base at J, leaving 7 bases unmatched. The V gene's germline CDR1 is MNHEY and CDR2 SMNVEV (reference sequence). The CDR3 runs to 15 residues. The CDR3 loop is CASRHRGGINYGYTF. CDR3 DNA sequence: TGTGCCAGCAGGCACAGGGGGGGGATTAACTATGGCTACACCTTC.

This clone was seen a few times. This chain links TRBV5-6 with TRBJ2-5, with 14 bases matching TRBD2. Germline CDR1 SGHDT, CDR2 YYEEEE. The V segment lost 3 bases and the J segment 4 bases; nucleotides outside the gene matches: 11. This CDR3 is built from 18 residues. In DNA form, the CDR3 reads TGTGCCAGCAGCTCAAGAACCGGGACTAGCGGGAGAGGAGAGACCCAGTACTTC. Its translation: CASSSRTGTSGRGETQYF.

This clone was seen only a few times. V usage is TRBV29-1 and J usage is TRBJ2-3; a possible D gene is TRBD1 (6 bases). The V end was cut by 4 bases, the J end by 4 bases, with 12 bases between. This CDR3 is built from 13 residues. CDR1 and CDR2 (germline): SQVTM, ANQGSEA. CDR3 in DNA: TGCAGCGTTGTCGGACAGAGGGCAGATACGCAGTATTTT. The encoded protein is CSVVGQRADTQYF.

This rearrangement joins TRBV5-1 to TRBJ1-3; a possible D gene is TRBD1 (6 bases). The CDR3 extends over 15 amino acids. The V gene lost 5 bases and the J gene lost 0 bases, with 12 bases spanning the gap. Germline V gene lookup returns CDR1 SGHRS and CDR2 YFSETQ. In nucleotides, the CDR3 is TGCGCCAGCAGACCGACAGGTAGCTCTGGAAACACCATATATTTT. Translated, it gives CASRPTGSSGNTIYF. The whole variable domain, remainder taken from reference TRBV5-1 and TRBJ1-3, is KAGVTQTPRYLIKTRGQQVTLSCSPISGHRSVSWYQQTPGQGLQFLFEYFSETQRNKGNFPGRFSGRQFSNSRSEMNVSTLELGDSALYLCASRPTGSSGNTIYFGEGSWLTVV.

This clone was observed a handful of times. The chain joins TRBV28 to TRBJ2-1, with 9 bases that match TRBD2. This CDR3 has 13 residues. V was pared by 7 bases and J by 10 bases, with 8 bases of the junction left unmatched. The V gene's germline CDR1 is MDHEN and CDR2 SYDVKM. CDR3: CASTEREVREQFF. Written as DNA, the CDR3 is TGTGCCAGCACAGAGCGGGAGGTAAGGGAGCAGTTCTTC.

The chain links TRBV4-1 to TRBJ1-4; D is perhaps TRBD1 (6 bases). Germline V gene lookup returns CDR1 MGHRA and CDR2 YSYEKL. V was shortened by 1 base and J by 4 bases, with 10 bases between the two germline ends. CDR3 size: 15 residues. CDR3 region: CASSQAGTNNEKLFF. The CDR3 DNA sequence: TGCGCCAGCAGCCAAGCCGGGACAAATAATGAAAAACTGTTTTTT.

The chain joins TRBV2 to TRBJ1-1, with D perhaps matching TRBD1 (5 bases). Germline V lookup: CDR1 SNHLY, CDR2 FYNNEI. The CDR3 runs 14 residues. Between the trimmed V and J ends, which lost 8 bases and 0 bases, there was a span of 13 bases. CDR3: CASRGGFMNTEAFF. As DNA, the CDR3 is TGTGCCAGCCGGGGGGGGTTCATGAACACTGAAGCTTTCTTT.

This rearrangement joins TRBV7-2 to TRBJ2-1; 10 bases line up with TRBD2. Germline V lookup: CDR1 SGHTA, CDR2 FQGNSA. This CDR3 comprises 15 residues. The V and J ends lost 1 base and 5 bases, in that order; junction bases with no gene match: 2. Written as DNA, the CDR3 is TGTGCCAGCAGCTTAGTAGCGGGAGGCCACAATGAGCAGTTCTTC. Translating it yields CASSLVAGGHNEQFF.

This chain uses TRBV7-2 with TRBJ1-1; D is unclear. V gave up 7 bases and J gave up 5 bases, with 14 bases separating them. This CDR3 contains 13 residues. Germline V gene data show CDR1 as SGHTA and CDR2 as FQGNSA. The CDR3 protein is CASTPTPSTEAFF. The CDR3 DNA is TGTGCCAGCACCCCGACACCGTCGACTGAAGCTTTCTTT. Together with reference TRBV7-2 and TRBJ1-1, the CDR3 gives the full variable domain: GAGVSQSPSNKVTEKGKDVELRCDPISGHTALYWYRQSLGQGLEFLIYFQGNSAPDKSGLPSDRFSAERTGGSVSTLTIQRTQQEDSAVYLCASTPTPSTEAFFGQGTRLTVV.

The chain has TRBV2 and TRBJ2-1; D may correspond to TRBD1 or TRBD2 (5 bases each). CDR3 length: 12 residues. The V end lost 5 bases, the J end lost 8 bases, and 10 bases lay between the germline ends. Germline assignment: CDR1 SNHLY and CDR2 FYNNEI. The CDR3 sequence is CASSWGWDEQFF. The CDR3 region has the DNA TGTGCCAGCAGTTGGGGGTGGGATGAGCAGTTCTTC.